One and the same sample provided the 19 T cell receptor beta chains below, sequenced in a study of cytomegalovirus exposure and HLA in healthy donors. PCR amplification relied on 60 Vbeta primers (plus 13 Jbeta primers). Profiled with immunoSEQ multiplex PCR; TCRdb holds only in-frame clones, not every one. The data hold about 150,000 clones, with about 84% observed a single time. The sequenced material came from PBMCs. The receptors come from a man younger than 35 in good health and CMV-seronegative.

The rearrangement joins TRBV7-9 to TRBJ2-2; D is possibly TRBD1 (6 bases). Per germline, CDR1 SEHNR and CDR2 FQNEAQ (reference sequence). This CDR3 region has 14 residues. V shed 1 base and J shed 6 bases, with 9 bases lying between them. CDR3 nucleotides: TGTGCCAGCAGCTTAGACGGGACATCCGGGGAGCTGTTTTTT. As protein: CASSLDGTSGELFF.

The chain uses TRBV5-1 and TRBJ2-1; 11 bases match TRBD2. Per germline, CDR1 SGHRS and CDR2 YFSETQ. The CDR3 extends over 17 amino acids. J gave up 5 bases and V 4 bases, and 11 bases lay outside the gene matches. CDR3 in DNA: TGCGCCAGCAGCCGCGGTTATCTTAGCGGGGGGGACAATGAGCAGTTCTTC. It translates to CASSRGYLSGGDNEQFF.

This clone was seen repeatedly, ten times or more. The CDR3 nucleotides are TGTGCCAGCGGTAGGACAGGGGACTACAATGAGCAGTTCTTC. Translation: CASGRTGDYNEQFF. The genes are TRBV11-2 and TRBJ2-1; TRBD1 matches at 9 bases. Germline loops: CDR1 SGHAT, CDR2 FQNNGV. The V and J ends lost 8 bases and 3 bases, in that order; junction bases with no gene match: 5. The CDR3 contains 14 residues.

This chain connects TRBV6-6 to TRBJ2-1, with D possibly TRBD2 on 6 matching bases. The V and J ends lost 6 bases and 0 bases respectively, with 15 bases between them. The CDR3 extends over 16 amino acids. Germline assignment: CDR1 MNHNY and CDR2 SVGAGI (reference sequence). CDR3 sequence: CASRSWRGSSYNEQFF. DNA of the CDR3: TGTGCCAGCAGGTCCTGGCGGGGAAGCTCCTACAATGAGCAGTTCTTC.

The chain couples TRBV9 to TRBJ1-2; maybe TRBD1 (6 bases). The V end was cut by 3 bases, the J end by 2 bases, with 11 bases between. Germline CDR1 SGDLS, CDR2 YYNGEE. The CDR3 length is 14 residues. CDR3 loop: CASSEGGKNYGYTF. As DNA, the CDR3 is TGTGCCAGCAGCGAGGGGGGGAAGAACTATGGCTACACCTTC.

This clone has only a few counts. The chain couples TRBV6-6 to TRBJ1-2; weak D call: TRBD1 (6 bases). V lost 6 bases and J lost 4, with 18 bases in between. CDR1 and CDR2 (germline): MNHNY, SVGAGI (reference sequence). There are 15 residues in the CDR3. For the CDR3, the DNA is TGTGCCAGCAGGCATGAGACCTGGACAGTCTATGGCTACACCTTC. This translates into CASRHETWTVYGYTF.

The chain employs TRBV4-2 and TRBJ2-5; possibly TRBD2 for D (5 bases). The germline V gene encodes CDR1 LGHNA and CDR2 YNFKEQ. The CDR3 sequence is 18 residues long. The ends were cut back, 0 bases at V and 4 bases at J, with 21 bases in the middle. CDR3 nucleotides: TGTGCCAGCAGCCAAGATGCGTCAATGGCGGGCATAGGAGAGACCCAGTACTTC. Amino acids: CASSQDASMAGIGETQYF.

The gene calls are TRBV27 and TRBJ2-7, with unresolved D. Germline V CDR1 and CDR2: MNHEY, SMNVEV (reference sequence). The V and J ends lost 7 bases and 0 bases respectively, with 10 bases between them. The CDR3 runs to 13 residues. The CDR3 bases are TGTGCCAGCACCTCAACGAGCTCCTACGAGCAGTACTTC. It is translated as CASTSTSSYEQYF.

V is TRBV29-1 and J is TRBJ2-3, with D perhaps TRBD2 (6 bases). Per the germline V gene, CDR1 is SQVTM and CDR2 is ANQGSEA. The CDR3 has 14 residues. Trimming stripped 4 bases from V and 3 bases from J, with 14 bases between. DNA for the CDR3: TGCAGCGTTGGGCGGAACAGCGGGACAGATACGCAGTATTTT. The encoded protein is CSVGRNSGTDTQYF.

This chain connects TRBV30 to TRBJ1-1; D is unresolved. V was clipped by 7 bases and J by 1 base, with 16 bases between them. This CDR3 is 14 amino acids long. Germline V gene data show CDR1 as GTSNPN and CDR2 as SVGIG (reference sequence). CDR3: CAYWPEGANTEAFF. CDR3 in DNA: TGTGCCTACTGGCCCGAGGGCGCGAACACTGAAGCTTTCTTT. Based on the CDR3 plus reference TRBV30 and TRBJ1-1, the full variable domain is SQTIHQWPATLVQPVGSPLSLECTVEGTSNPNLYWYRQAAGRGLQLLFYSVGIGQISSEVPQNLSASRPQDRQFILSSKKLLLSDSGFYLCAYWPEGANTEAFFGQGTRLTVV.

This sequence joins TRBV11-2 and TRBJ2-2; 8 positions match TRBD2. The CDR3 is 18 amino acids. After removal of 2 bases from V and 0 bases from J, the junction contained 8 bases not matched to a gene. The V gene's germline CDR1 is SGHAT and CDR2 FQNNGV. The chain's CDR3 is CASSLRLAGPANTGELFF. The CDR3 coding sequence is TGTGCCAGCAGCTTACGATTAGCGGGACCCGCGAACACCGGGGAGCTGTTTTTT.

The chain combines TRBV28 with TRBJ1-4; 10 bases are a match to TRBD1. Losses at the gene ends were 6 bases for V and 10 bases for J; bases not matched to a gene: 8. Germline-derived CDR1 and CDR2 are MDHEN and SYDVKM. This CDR3 region has 14 residues. CDR3 in DNA: TGTGCCAGCAGCCTGACAGGGGGCGGTGGAAAACTGTTTTTT. It is translated as CASSLTGGGGKLFF.

The rearrangement uses TRBV27 and TRBJ2-4, with D perhaps TRBD1 (6 bases). Trimming stripped 3 bases from V and 0 bases from J, with 12 bases between. The CDR3 is made up of 16 amino acids. Germline V CDR1 and CDR2: MNHEY, SMNVEV (reference sequence). CDR3 bases: TGTGCCAGCAGTTTTTGGCAGGGGCTAGCCAAAAACATTCAGTACTTC. It specifies CASSFWQGLAKNIQYF.

The CDR3 coding sequence is TGCGCCAGCAGGACAGGGAACTATGGCTACACCTTC. Residues: CASRTGNYGYTF. This chain uses TRBV10-2 with TRBJ1-2; TRBD1 agrees at 7 bases. Trimming cost V 6 bases and J 2 bases; bases outside gene matches: 0. Germline V CDR1 and CDR2: WSHSY, SAAADI. There are 12 residues in the CDR3.

The J gene is TRBJ2-3, the V gene TRBV9, with TRBD1 matching over 7 bases. Unmatched junction bases numbered 6, after V lost 2 bases and J lost 0 bases. The CDR3 has 16 residues. Germline V gives CDR1 SGDLS, CDR2 YYNGEE. The CDR3 is CASSVGTDASTDTQYF. The DNA for the CDR3 is TGTGCCAGCAGCGTTGGGACAGACGCGAGCACAGATACGCAGTATTTT.

The chain joins TRBV14 to TRBJ2-1; D might be TRBD2 (5 bases). CDR1 is SGHDN, CDR2 FVKESK, per germline. V was clipped by 2 bases and J by 6 bases, with 14 bases between them. The CDR3 consists of 15 residues. The DNA of the CDR3 is TGTGCCAGCAGCCAACCGGGATCTCGGCGCAATGAGCAGTTCTTC. It codes for CASSQPGSRRNEQFF. Full variable domain (remainder filled in from reference TRBV14 and TRBJ2-1): EAGVTQFPSHSVIEKGQTVTLRCDPISGHDNLYWYRRVMGKEIKFLLHFVKESKQDESGMPNNRFLAERTGGTYSTLKVQPAELEDSGVYFCASSQPGSRRNEQFFGPGTRLTVL.

The J gene is TRBJ1-6, the V gene TRBV5-1, with D possibly matching TRBD1 (5 bases). Trimming pared 0 bases from V and 6 bases from J, leaving 7 bases between. Looked up from germline, CDR1 is SGHRS and CDR2 is YFSETQ. CDR3 length equals 14 residues. The CDR3 DNA is TGCGCCAGCAGCTTGGGACAGCTTAATTCACCCCTCCACTTT. It specifies CASSLGQLNSPLHF.

The rearrangement uses TRBV19 and TRBJ2-2, with no clear D. V dropped 4 bases and J dropped 4 bases, with 7 bases sitting between them. Germline CDR1 and CDR2: LNHDA and SQIVND (reference sequence). This CDR3 has 13 residues. CDR3 sequence: CASSRASTGELFF. The CDR3 coding sequence is TGTGCCAGTAGTAGGGCCAGCACCGGGGAGCTGTTTTTT. Looking up the rest from reference TRBV19 and TRBJ2-2 gives the full variable domain: DGGITQSPKYLFRKEGQNVTLSCEQNLNHDAMYWYRQDPGQGLRLIYYSQIVNDFQKGDIAEGYSVSREKKESFPLTVTSAQKNPTAFYLCASSRASTGELFFGEGSRLTVL.

This clone showed up just once. J is TRBJ2-7 and V is TRBV27; the D gene is possibly TRBD1 (5 bases). Per germline, CDR1 MNHEY and CDR2 SMNVEV (reference sequence). The CDR3 runs 14 residues. With 2 bases removed from V and 3 bases from J, the gap between germline ends came to 11 bases. The CDR3: CASSLKGHRYEQYF. CDR3 DNA: TGTGCCAGCAGTTTAAAGGGGCACCGCTACGAGCAGTACTTC.